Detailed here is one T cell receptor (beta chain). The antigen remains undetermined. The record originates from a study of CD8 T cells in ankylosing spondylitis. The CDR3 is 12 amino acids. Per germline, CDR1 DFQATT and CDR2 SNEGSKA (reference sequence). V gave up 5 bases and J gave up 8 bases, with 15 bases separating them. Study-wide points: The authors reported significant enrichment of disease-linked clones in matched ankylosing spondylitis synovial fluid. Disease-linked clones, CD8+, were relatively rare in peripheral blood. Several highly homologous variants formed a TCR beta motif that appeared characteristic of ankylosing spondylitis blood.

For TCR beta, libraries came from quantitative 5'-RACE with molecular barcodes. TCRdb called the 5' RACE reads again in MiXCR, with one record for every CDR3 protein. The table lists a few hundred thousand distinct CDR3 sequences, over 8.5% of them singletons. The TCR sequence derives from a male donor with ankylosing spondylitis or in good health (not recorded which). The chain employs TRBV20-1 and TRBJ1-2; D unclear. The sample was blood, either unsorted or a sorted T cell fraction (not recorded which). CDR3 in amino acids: CSAYQPSGGYTF. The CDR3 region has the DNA TGCAGTGCTTATCAGCCCTCGGGGGGCTACACCTTC.